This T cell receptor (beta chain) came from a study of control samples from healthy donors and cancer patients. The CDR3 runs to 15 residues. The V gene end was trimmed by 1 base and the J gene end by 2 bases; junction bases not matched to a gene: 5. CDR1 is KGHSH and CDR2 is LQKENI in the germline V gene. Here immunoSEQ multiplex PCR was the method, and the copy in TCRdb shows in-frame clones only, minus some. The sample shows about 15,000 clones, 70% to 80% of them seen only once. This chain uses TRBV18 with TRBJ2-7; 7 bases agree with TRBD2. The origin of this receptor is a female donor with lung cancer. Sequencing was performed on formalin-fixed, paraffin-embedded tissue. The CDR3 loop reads CASSPLAGLTYEQYF. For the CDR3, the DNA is TGTGCCAGCTCACCACTAGCGGGCTTGACCTACGAGCAGTACTTC.